This TCR beta chain comes out of a study of cytomegalovirus exposure and HLA in healthy donors. The assay was immunoSEQ multiplex PCR, and TCRdb's table has in-frame clones only and misses some. The repertoire holds roughly 200,000 clones, with approximately 89% as singletons. V dropped 0 bases and J dropped 3 bases, with 13 bases sitting between them. The CDR3 totals 15 residues. Germline V lookup: CDR1 SGHRS, CDR2 YFSETQ. The receptor comes from a man aged 25 to 40 in good health and CMV-seropositive. The chain is built from TRBV5-1 and TRBJ2-7; D is possibly TRBD1 or TRBD2 (5 bases each). Sequenced: PBMCs. CDR3 nucleotide sequence: TGCGCCAGCAGCTTGGCCGGGGCCTTTGGCTACGAGCAGTACTTC. Its protein product is CASSLAGAFGYEQYF.